This entry concerns a single T cell receptor (beta chain). The investigators reverse transcribed all of the isolated RNA, so they sequenced expressed TCRB transcripts. The protocol was immunoSEQ multiplex PCR, while the TCRdb copy is restricted to in-frame clones and leaves out a portion. This sample yields about 400,000 clones, of which 10% to 15% are seen a single time; more than 0.015% belongs to the top ten. The data derive from a study of beta chain features in type 1 diabetes. Per donor, one heparinised blood draw averaged approximately 120 mL. Germline assignment: CDR1 SNHLY and CDR2 FYNNEI. The ends were cut back, 4 bases at V and 6 bases at J, with 10 bases in the middle. The length of the CDR3 is 13 residues.

This clonotype was obtained from a man between 18 and 35 years old in good health. This chain links TRBV2 with TRBJ1-5; a possible D gene is TRBD1 (5 bases). Sequenced sample: naive CD4+ T cells from blood. For the CDR3, the DNA is TGTGCCAGCAGTGCCAGGGCAGGTCAGCCCCAGCATTTT. It specifies CASSARAGQPQHF. Looking up the rest from reference TRBV2 and TRBJ1-5 gives the full variable domain: EPEVTQTPSHQVTQMGQEVILRCVPISNHLYFYWYRQILGQKVEFLVSFYNNEISEKSEIFDDQFSVERPDGSNFTLKIRSTKLEDSAMYFCASSARAGQPQHFGDGTRLSIL.